The 9 T cell receptor beta chains given below trace back to one sample, sequenced in a study of blood T cell repertoires in COVID-19. Some clones are missing from TCRdb's copy, which holds only in-frame ones; the method was immunoSEQ multiplex PCR. The repertoire has 100,000 to 150,000 clones, around 88% of them found once; the top ten carry approximately 4.3%. Sequenced material: peripheral blood. These receptors were collected from a man aged 60 to 69 with COVID-19, enrolled during active disease.

J is TRBJ1-3 and V is TRBV4-3; 9 nucleotides line up with TRBD1. CDR1 and CDR2 (germline): LGHNA, YSLEER. J gave up 2 bases and V 1 base, and 6 bases lay outside the gene matches. CDR3 length: 17 residues. In DNA form, the CDR3 reads TGCGCCAGCAGCCAAGGACCGGGACAGGGAGCTGGAAACACCATATATTTT. This encodes CASSQGPGQGAGNTIYF.

The rearrangement joins TRBV3-1 (or the pseudogene TRBV3-2) to TRBJ2-1; 10 nucleotides agree with TRBD2. The CDR3 is made up of 19 amino acids. Germline trimming cut 8 bases from V and 0 bases from J; bases unmatched to any gene: 16. Germline V gene data show CDR1 as LGHDT and CDR2 as YNNKEL (reference sequence). CDR3 amino acids: CASGFSGLAGASSYNEQFF. The DNA for the CDR3 is TGTGCCAGCGGCTTTAGTGGCCTAGCGGGGGCCAGCTCCTACAATGAGCAGTTCTTC.

The chain joins TRBV19 to TRBJ1-5; D not certain. The CDR3 is 13 amino acids. Germline values: CDR1 LNHDA, CDR2 SQIVND (reference sequence). V lost 6 bases to trimming and J lost 7 bases, with 13 bases between them. The CDR3 DNA reads as TGTGCCAGTAGGCCGCCGGGAATGCAGCCCCAGCATTTT. It translates to CASRPPGMQPQHF.

V and J are TRBV2 and TRBJ1-2, with TRBD1 identical over 9 bases. Germline-derived CDR1 and CDR2 are SNHLY and FYNNEI. V lost 4 bases and J lost 3; bases outside the gene matches: 0. CDR3 length equals 13 residues. The CDR3 DNA reads TGTGCCAGCAGTGGACAGGGGGACTATGGCTACACCTTC. Protein: CASSGQGDYGYTF. Full variable domain (remainder filled in from reference TRBV2 and TRBJ1-2): EPEVTQTPSHQVTQMGQEVILRCVPISNHLYFYWYRQILGQKVEFLVSFYNNEISEKSEIFDDQFSVERPDGSNFTLKIRSTKLEDSAMYFCASSGQGDYGYTFGSGTRLTVV.

This CDR3 reads CASGTRGGAKDTQYF. The CDR3 bases are TGTGCCAGCGGGACCCGGGGGGGGGCCAAAGATACGCAGTATTTT. The genes are TRBV27 and TRBJ2-3; TRBD2 aligns across 8 bases. This CDR3 contains 15 residues. CDR1 MNHEY and CDR2 SMNVEV come from the germline V gene (reference sequence). Trimming took 8 bases from V and 5 from J; bases not matched to a gene: 12.

V is TRBV7-9 and J is TRBJ2-7, with 9 bases aligning to TRBD1. With V trimmed by 2 bases and J by 4 bases, 6 bases remained unmatched. CDR3 size: 15 residues. CDR1 SEHNR and CDR2 FQNEAQ come from the germline V gene (reference sequence). CDR3 coding DNA: TGTGCCAGCAGCTTACCCGGGACAGGGTCTTACGAGCAGTACTTC. It is translated as CASSLPGTGSYEQYF.

The chain recombines TRBV28 with TRBJ2-3, with 8 bases lining up with TRBD2. CDR1 MDHEN and CDR2 SYDVKM come from the germline V gene. The CDR3 runs 15 residues. V lost 2 bases to trimming and J lost 1 base; unmatched junction nucleotides: 2. DNA for the CDR3: TGTGCCAGCAGTTTAATGCGGGGGGGCACAGATACGCAGTATTTT. This codes for CASSLMRGGTDTQYF.

This clone was detected only a few times. The rearrangement joins TRBV7-2 to TRBJ1-5; weak D call: TRBD1 (6 bases). The CDR3 is 16 residues long. Between the trimmed V and J ends, which lost 1 base and 3 bases, there was a span of 13 bases. Germline-derived CDR1 and CDR2 are SGHTA and FQGNSA. This chain's CDR3 is CASSLEVGTLNQPQHF. CDR3 coding DNA: TGTGCCAGCAGCTTAGAGGTAGGGACACTCAATCAGCCCCAGCATTTT.

The V call is TRBV29-1, the J call TRBJ2-2; 13 bases are a match to TRBD2. The V gene end was trimmed by 6 bases and the J gene end by 5 bases; junction bases not matched to a gene: 0. This CDR3 is 13 amino acids long. Germline CDR1 is SQVTM and CDR2 is ANQGSEA. The CDR3 DNA is TGCAGCGTGGGACTAGCGGGAACCGGGGAGCTGTTTTTT. This encodes CSVGLAGTGELFF.